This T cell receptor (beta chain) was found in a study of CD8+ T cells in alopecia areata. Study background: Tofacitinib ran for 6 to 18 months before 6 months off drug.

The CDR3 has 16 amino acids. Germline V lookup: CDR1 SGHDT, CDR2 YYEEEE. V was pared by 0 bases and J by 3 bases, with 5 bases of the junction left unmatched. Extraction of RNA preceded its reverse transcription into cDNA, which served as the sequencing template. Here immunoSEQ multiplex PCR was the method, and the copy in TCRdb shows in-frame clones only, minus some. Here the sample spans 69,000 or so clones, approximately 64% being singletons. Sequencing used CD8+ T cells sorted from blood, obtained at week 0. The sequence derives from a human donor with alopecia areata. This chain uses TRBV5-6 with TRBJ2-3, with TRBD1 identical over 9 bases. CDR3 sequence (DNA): TGTGCCAGCAGCTTGGGGGGACAGGGCAAGACAGATACGCAGTATTTT. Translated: CASSLGGQGKTDTQYF.